This T cell receptor beta chain is from a study of T cells in Graves' hyperthyroidism and ophthalmopathy. Findings of the study overall: Most thyroid-expanded clonotypes above 0.001 were also found in blood.

No ophthalmopathy progression within 18 months constituted stable Graves' hyperthyroidism. A patient was excluded if there was uncontrolled infection, other autoimmune disease, pregnancy or lactation. Trimming cost V 2 bases and J 0 bases, with 16 bases left between them. CDR3 length: 16 amino acids. Germline values: CDR1 DFQATT, CDR2 SNEGSKA (reference sequence). Template material for amplifying TCR beta CDR3 regions consisted of RNA transcripts. The HTBI primer set served for first-round RT-PCR of the TCR CDR3. A single record per CDR3 protein comes from TCRdb applying MiXCR to the multiplex PCR reads. The sample records about 480,000 distinct CDR3 sequences, approximately 15% being singletons. This clonotype appeared many times. Antigen specificity is unknown.

The specimen was blood. This chain uses TRBV20-1 with TRBJ1-1, with D maybe TRBD1 (6 bases). This sequence originates from a woman aged 18-29 years with Graves' hyperthyroidism. This chain's CDR3 is CSARTGTFFMNTEAFF. CDR3 in DNA: TGCAGTGCTAGAACAGGGACCTTTTTCATGAACACTGAAGCTTTCTTT.